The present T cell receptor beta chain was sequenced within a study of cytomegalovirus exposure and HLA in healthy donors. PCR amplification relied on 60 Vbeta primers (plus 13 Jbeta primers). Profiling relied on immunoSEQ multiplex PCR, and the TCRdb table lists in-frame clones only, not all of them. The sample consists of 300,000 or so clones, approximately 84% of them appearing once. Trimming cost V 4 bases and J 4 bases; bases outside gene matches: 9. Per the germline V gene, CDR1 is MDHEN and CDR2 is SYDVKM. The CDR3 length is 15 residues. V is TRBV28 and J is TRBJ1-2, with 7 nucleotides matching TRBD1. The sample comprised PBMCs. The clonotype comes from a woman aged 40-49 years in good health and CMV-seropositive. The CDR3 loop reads CASSSLTGKGYGYTF. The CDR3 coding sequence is TGTGCCAGCAGTTCACTGACAGGGAAGGGCTATGGCTACACCTTC.